The T cell receptor (beta chain) under discussion was sequenced for a study of T cell responses to AZD1222 COVID-19 vaccine. Study-wide points: A mostly white British donor set with more females was recruited, and clonal diversity was possibly underestimated. Repertoire sampling was restricted to post-peak T cell response timepoints.

Repertoires were generated with immunoSEQ multiplex PCR, while TCRdb's copy carries only in-frame clones and drops some. The table has roughly 150,000 clones, less than 95% seen once; the top ten hold about 6.5%. On this clone itself: What it recognizes is unknown.

The CDR3 has 16 residues. Trimming removed 0 bases from V and 4 bases from J, with 16 bases in between. Germline-derived CDR1 and CDR2 are SGHRS and YFSETQ. The chain couples TRBV5-1 to TRBJ1-1; D ambiguous. The receptor comes from an adult who received the AZD1222 COVID-19 vaccine. The sample was peripheral blood, taken 28 days after the second AZD1222 dose. CDR3 sequence: CASSLASLGGGTEAFF. The CDR3 nucleotides are TGCGCCAGCAGCTTGGCGTCCCTGGGAGGCGGCACTGAAGCTTTCTTT.